The 15 T cell receptor beta chains listed next were all sequenced from one sample in a study of blood T cells in healthy people across ages. A J-beta primer mix and a sample-barcoded 5' primer were used in a second PCR of roughly 7 to 12 cycles. TCRdb recomputed calls from the 5' RACE reads with MiXCR, one row per CDR3 protein. The sample includes around 1.7 million distinct CDR3 sequences, 25% to 30% seen only once; the top ten take about 8%. Source material: blood. Every receptor here comes from a woman in her thirties in good health.

A few counts support this clonotype. The chain carries TRBV20-1 and TRBJ2-1; no definite D call. Germline V CDR1 and CDR2: DFQATT, SNEGSKA (reference sequence). V was cut by 3 bases and J by 5 bases, with 20 bases left in between. The CDR3 runs 16 residues. The CDR3 coding sequence is TGCAGTGCTAGGGAAGGCGCAGCCGATGCGAACAATGAGCAGTTCTTC. Residues: CSAREGAADANNEQFF.

CDR3 DNA sequence: TGCGCCAGCAGCTTACAGGTGAACACCGGGGAGCTGTTTTTT. Translation gives CASSLQVNTGELFF. The chain employs TRBV5-1 and TRBJ2-2; D might be TRBD1 (5 bases). This CDR3 has 14 residues. CDR1 is SGHRS and CDR2 is YFSETQ in the germline V gene. V shed 2 bases and J shed 1 base, with 6 bases lying between them.

The chain is built from TRBV5-1 and TRBJ1-1, with no clear D. Trimming stripped 4 bases from V and 7 bases from J, with 17 bases between. The CDR3 is 14 residues long. The germline gives CDR1 SGHRS, CDR2 YFSETQ. CDR3 DNA sequence: TGCGCCAGCAGCGGGCTTATTGGTCGGGGTGAAGCTTTCTTT. Protein product: CASSGLIGRGEAFF.

CDR3 loop: CASGRQGSSTGELFF. The CDR3 nucleotides read TGTGCCAGCGGCCGACAGGGCTCTAGCACCGGGGAGCTGTTTTTT. V and J are TRBV12-3 or TRBV12-4 and TRBJ2-2; the match to TRBD1 covers 7 bases. The ends lost 8 bases at V and 4 bases at J; junction bases unmatched: 10. There are 15 residues in the CDR3.

Details on this clonotype: This may come from a read error, since a much larger clone is one base off. The rearrangement uses TRBV18 and TRBJ2-7, with 9 bases that match TRBD1. This CDR3 comprises 14 residues. Germline loops: CDR1 KGHSH, CDR2 LQKENI. CDR3 sequence reads: CASPPGQGGGEQYF. DNA of the CDR3: TGTGCCAGCCCACCGGGACAGGGCGGAGGCGAGCAGTACTTC.

Many counts were recorded for this clonotype. This chain uses TRBV5-1 with TRBJ2-7; possible D gene TRBD1, 6 bases. V was shortened by 0 bases and J by 11 bases, with 12 bases between the two germline ends. CDR1 SGHRS and CDR2 YFSETQ come from the germline V gene. CDR3 length: 12 amino acids. CDR3 region: CASSLEPGDKYF. Written as DNA, the CDR3 is TGCGCCAGCAGCTTGGAGCCAGGGGATAAGTACTTC.

The V gene is TRBV18, the J gene TRBJ2-2; tentatively, D is TRBD1 (6 bases). CDR3 length: 14 amino acids. CDR1 KGHSH and CDR2 LQKENI come from the germline V gene. Trimming took off 4 bases at V and 4 bases at J, with 10 bases between the two ends. Written as DNA, the CDR3 is TGTGCCAGCTCACGGACAGATGGCACCGGGGAGCTGTTTTTT. Encoded protein: CASSRTDGTGELFF.

This chain joins TRBV20-1 and TRBJ2-1; D unclear. The CDR3 contains 12 residues. Per germline, CDR1 DFQATT and CDR2 SNEGSKA (reference sequence). Trimming cost V 5 bases and J 6 bases, with 11 bases left between them. CDR3 residues: CSAGLVPNEQFF. DNA for the CDR3: TGCAGTGCTGGATTGGTCCCCAATGAGCAGTTCTTC.

The sample holds a few counts of this clonotype. This chain links TRBV10-2 with TRBJ1-1; 8 bases are shared with TRBD1. The length of the CDR3 is 16 residues. J gave up 5 bases and V 2 bases, and 10 bases lay outside the gene matches. Germline V gene lookup returns CDR1 WSHSY and CDR2 SAAADI. The CDR3 DNA follows: TGCGCCAGCAGTGAGGGACAGGGTCAATGGGGAACTGAAGCTTTCTTT. The encoded protein is CASSEGQGQWGTEAFF.

This chain connects TRBV7-2 to TRBJ2-1; D is uncertain. This CDR3 contains 15 residues. CDR1 and CDR2 from the germline V gene are SGHTA and FQGNSA. Trimming removed 3 bases at V and 6 bases at J, with 15 bases between. CDR3 sequence reads: CASSFNPLGFNEQFF. The DNA of the CDR3 is TGTGCCAGCAGCTTCAATCCCCTAGGTTTCAATGAGCAGTTCTTC.

This clonotype was picked up many times. The V gene is TRBV7-2, the J gene TRBJ2-5; D remains unclear. V was shortened by 2 bases and J by 3 bases, with 7 bases between the two germline ends. This CDR3 is 13 amino acids long. CDR1 and CDR2 from the germline V gene are SGHTA and FQGNSA. Here the CDR3 DNA reads TGTGCCAGCAGCTTAATAAGGGAAGAGACCCAGTACTTC. As protein: CASSLIREETQYF. The complete variable domain, with remaining parts taken from reference TRBV7-2 and TRBJ2-5, reads GAGVSQSPSNKVTEKGKDVELRCDPISGHTALYWYRQSLGQGLEFLIYFQGNSAPDKSGLPSDRFSAERTGGSVSTLTIQRTQQEDSAVYLCASSLIREETQYFGPGTRLLVL.

The V gene is TRBV7-2, the J gene TRBJ2-1, with TRBD1 matching over 8 bases. Germline assignment: CDR1 SGHTA and CDR2 FQGNSA. Trimming took 5 bases from V and 8 from J; bases not matched to a gene: 8. CDR3 length: 14 amino acids. The CDR3 reads CASSDQGAWDEQFF. The CDR3 DNA sequence: TGTGCCAGCAGCGATCAGGGGGCTTGGGATGAGCAGTTCTTC.

About this clonotype: Germline is not matched at one junction end, which may reflect a read error. This chain connects TRBV7-2 to TRBJ2-3, with 7 bases fitting TRBD1. This CDR3 is 14 amino acids long. Germline loops: CDR1 SGHTA, CDR2 FQGNSA. The CDR3 is CAGSAIQGADTQYF. CDR3 bases: TGTGCCGGCAGCGCGATTCAGGGGGCAGATACGCAGTATTTT.

In this sample, this clonotype turned up a few times. This chain uses TRBV15 with TRBJ2-5; D possibly matches TRBD1 or TRBD2 (5 bases each). Trimming removed 2 bases at V and 4 bases at J, with 11 bases between. Germline assignment: CDR1 LNHNV and CDR2 YYDKDF (reference sequence). CDR3 length: 14 amino acids. The DNA of the CDR3 is TGTGCCACCAGCAGACCGGGACCGCCAGAGACCCAGTACTTC. Residues: CATSRPGPPETQYF.

A remark on this clonotype: Germline and junction disagree at one end, which may indicate a read error. This chain connects TRBV18 to TRBJ1-1; D gene ambiguous. CDR3 length: 15 amino acids. Germline-derived CDR1 and CDR2 are KGHSH and LQKENI. CDR3 in DNA: TGTACCAGCTCACCGGTGAGGGAGCGGGCAACTGAAGCTTTCTTT. Its translation is CTSSPVRERATEAFF.